This entry is about one T cell receptor beta chain. The junction had 4 bases not matched to a gene; V was cut back by 6 bases and J by 0 bases. The germline gives CDR1 SGHTA, CDR2 FQGNSA. CDR3 length: 14 residues. This record comes from a study of blood T cell repertoires in COVID-19. Looking at the study overall: Researchers got acute and convalescent COVID-19 samples from the United States, Italy and Spain. PBMCs, B-cell-depleted T cells, or T cells were the source of the cDNA or gDNA that made up the material.

Original methodology: Amplified reference gene primers provided the basis for estimating nucleated cell counts. Measured with immunoSEQ multiplex PCR; TCRdb has only the in-frame clones, and not every one. V, J and clone size were drawn from that table, and D and trimming were deduced from the DNA. The sample lists 310,000 or so clones, roughly 87% seen once, with 2.2% in the top ten. The chain carries TRBV7-2 and TRBJ1-1, with 7 bases matching TRBD1. The sequenced material came from peripheral blood. The receptor comes from a woman aged 45-60 years who had recovered from COVID-19. CDR3 region: CASRRGTVNTEAFF. The CDR3 DNA sequence: TGTGCCAGCAGACGAGGGACAGTGAACACTGAAGCTTTCTTT.